Sequencing of this T cell receptor (beta chain) was carried out in a study of response to subunit inactivated influenza vaccine. TCRdb analysed the RT-PCR reads with MiXCR anew, one entry per CDR3 protein. The data show about 780,000 distinct CDR3 sequences, about a fifth seen once. The CDR3 covers 15 residues. In germline, CDR1 is MNHNS, CDR2 SASEGT. V shed 10 bases and J 1 base; nucleotides not matched to a gene: 9. The TCR comes from a man aged 50-60 years who received an inactivated influenza vaccine. Sequenced material: PBMCs from blood, taken 5 to 6 days after vaccination. The rearrangement joins TRBV6-1 to TRBJ2-3, with 9 bases fitting TRBD2. CDR3 residues: CATTRREGRTDTQYF. Written as DNA, the CDR3 is TGTGCCACCACCCGGCGGGAGGGCCGCACAGATACGCAGTATTTT.